This entry concerns a single T cell receptor beta chain. V trimming: 2 bases; J trimming: 6 bases; junction bases outside the gene matches: 5. The CDR3 length is 15 residues. The germline V gene has CDR1 MNHNY and CDR2 SVGAGI (reference sequence). The sample comes from a study of blood T cell repertoires in COVID-19. At the level of the study: The samples span acute and convalescent COVID-19 from the United States, Italy and Spain. T cells, B-cell-depleted T cells, or PBMCs supplied cDNA or gDNA.

Study processing details: Estimation of nucleated cell counts relied on the amplification of reference gene primers. Clones were read by immunoSEQ multiplex PCR, and TCRdb kept only the in-frame ones, dropping some. V and J calls plus clone size are reproduced from that table; the DNA served to infer D and trimming. The sample gives 80,000 to 100,000 clones, 81% of which show up once; less than 4.5% is in the top ten. This clonotype was sampled from a man aged 55 to 70 with acute or convalescent COVID-19. The V call is TRBV6-6, the J call TRBJ1-5; TRBD1 matches at 9 bases. Sequenced: peripheral blood. CDR3 residues: CASSYEGQGSQPQHF. In DNA, the CDR3 is TGTGCCAGCAGTTACGAGGGACAGGGATCTCAGCCCCAGCATTTT.